This T cell receptor beta chain was captured by sequencing in a study of T cell responses to AZD1222 COVID-19 vaccine. Overall study context: Analyses pooled second doses at about 4 or about 12 weeks.

Concerning this clone: Its cognate antigen is unknown.

Clones were read by immunoSEQ multiplex PCR, and TCRdb kept only the in-frame ones, dropping some. The profile covers just under 85,000 clones, with about 83% appearing a single time and approximately 9% taken by the ten largest. The CDR3 is 15 residues long. CDR1 and CDR2 (germline): SGDLS, YYNGEE. J was trimmed by 1 base and V by 3 bases; bases with no gene match: 5. Study-level results: Epitopes outside B.1.351 and B.1.1.7 mutated regions reportedly drew nearly half of spike TCRs. The sample set comprised mostly white British donors with more females, and clonal diversity was possibly underestimated. The span of vaccine-associated CD4 TCRs extended across spike, with dominance at 160-218 and 743-854.

This receptor was identified in an adult in good health. The chain carries TRBV9 and TRBJ2-7, with TRBD1 matching over 9 bases. The input for sequencing was peripheral blood, taken on day 0 of AZD1222 vaccination. Written as DNA, the CDR3 is TGTGCCAGCAGCGCAACAGGGGGCGCGTCCTACGAGCAGTACTTC. The encoded protein is CASSATGGASYEQYF.